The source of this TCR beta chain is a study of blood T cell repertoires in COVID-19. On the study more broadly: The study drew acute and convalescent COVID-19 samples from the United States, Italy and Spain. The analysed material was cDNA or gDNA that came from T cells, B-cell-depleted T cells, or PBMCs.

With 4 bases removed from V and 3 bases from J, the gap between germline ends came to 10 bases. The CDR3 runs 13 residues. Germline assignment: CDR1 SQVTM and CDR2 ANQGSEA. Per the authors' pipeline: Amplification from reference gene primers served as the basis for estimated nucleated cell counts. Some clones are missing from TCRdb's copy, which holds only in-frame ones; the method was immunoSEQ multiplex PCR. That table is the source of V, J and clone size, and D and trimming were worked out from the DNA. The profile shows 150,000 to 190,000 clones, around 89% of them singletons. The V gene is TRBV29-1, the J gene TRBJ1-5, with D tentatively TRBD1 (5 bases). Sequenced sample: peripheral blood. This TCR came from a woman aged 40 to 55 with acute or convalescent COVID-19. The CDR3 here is CSVAGNNNQPQHF. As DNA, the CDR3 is TGCAGCGTTGCAGGGAACAACAATCAGCCCCAGCATTTT.